The clone carrying this T cell receptor beta chain was seen once. Its matching antigen is unknown. The data derive from a study of vaccination and CD4 T cells after COVID-19. Trimming removed 4 bases from V and 1 base from J, with 10 bases in between. CDR1 KGHSH and CDR2 LQKENI come from the germline V gene. The CDR3 sequence is 14 residues long. The Oncomine TCR Beta short-read assay was what sequenced the DNA obtained from cultured CD4+ T cells. TCRdb re-called the PCR reads through MiXCR, storing one row per CDR3 protein. The table has around 20,000 distinct CDR3 sequences, over 35% seen once. Treatment denoted: approximately 9-day PBMC culture with coronavirus spike peptide pools or control peptides (ViraFEST assay).

The gene calls are TRBV18 and TRBJ1-1; D remains unclear. The sequenced sample was CD4+ T cells from blood, cultured in vitro, obtained before SARS-CoV-2 vaccination. This receptor was identified in a human donor who received a COVID-19 vaccine. CDR3 region: CASSRKTGNTEAFF. The CDR3 DNA sequence: TGTGCCAGCTCACGCAAGACCGGGAACACTGAAGCTTTCTTT.